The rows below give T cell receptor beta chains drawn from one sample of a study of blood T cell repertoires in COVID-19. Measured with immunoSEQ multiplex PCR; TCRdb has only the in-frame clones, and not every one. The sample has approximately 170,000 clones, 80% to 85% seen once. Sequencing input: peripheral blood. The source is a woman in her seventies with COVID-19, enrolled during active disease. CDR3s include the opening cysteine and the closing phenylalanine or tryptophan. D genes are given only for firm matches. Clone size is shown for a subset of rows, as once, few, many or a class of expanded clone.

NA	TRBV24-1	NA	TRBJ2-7	CATADGSNYEQYF
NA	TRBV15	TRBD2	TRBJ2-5	CATSRDSGLAWKETQYF
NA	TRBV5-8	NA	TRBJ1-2	CASSQGGYGYTF
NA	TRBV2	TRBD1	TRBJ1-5	CASSIGQGKTQPQHF
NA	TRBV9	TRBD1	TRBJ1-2	CASSPGQGRNTF
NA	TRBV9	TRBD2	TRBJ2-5	CASSVGGAGAPETQYF
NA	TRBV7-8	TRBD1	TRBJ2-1	CASSRQGYSEQFF
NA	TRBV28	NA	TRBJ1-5	CASSQQVSQHF
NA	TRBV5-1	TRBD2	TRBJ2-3	CASRRIGGRTDTQYF
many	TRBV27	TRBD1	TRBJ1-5	CASSFATPRQGNQPQHF
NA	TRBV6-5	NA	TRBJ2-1	CASSYEGRSSYNEQFF
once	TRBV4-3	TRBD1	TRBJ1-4	CASSQGTGGAKSLLEKLFF
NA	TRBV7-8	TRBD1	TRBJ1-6	CASSRQAGQGSPLHF
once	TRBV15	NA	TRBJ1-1	CATSINMNTEAFF
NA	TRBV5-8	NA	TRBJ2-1	CASSPDYQQFF
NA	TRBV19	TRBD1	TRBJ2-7	CASSIRTGTNSYEQYF
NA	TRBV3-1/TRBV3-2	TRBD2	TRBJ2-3	CASEAGATSTDTQYF
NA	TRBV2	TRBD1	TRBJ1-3	CASSGDRILGNTIYF
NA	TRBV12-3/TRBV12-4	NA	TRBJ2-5	CASSFPVQETQYF
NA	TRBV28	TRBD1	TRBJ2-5	CASSLGQAETQYF
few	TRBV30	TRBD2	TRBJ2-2	CAWSVRPSGRRVAGELFF
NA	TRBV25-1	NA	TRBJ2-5	CASSESRGIGETQYF
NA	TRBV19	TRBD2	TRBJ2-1	CASSIWTGGSYNEQFF
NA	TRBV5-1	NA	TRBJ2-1	CASSPNQGGTYNEQFF
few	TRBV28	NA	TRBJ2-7	CASTNRGRGAEQYF
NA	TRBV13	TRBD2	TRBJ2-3	CASSLIKSGSWDTQYF
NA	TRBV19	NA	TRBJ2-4	CASIDSGTSPKKNIQYF